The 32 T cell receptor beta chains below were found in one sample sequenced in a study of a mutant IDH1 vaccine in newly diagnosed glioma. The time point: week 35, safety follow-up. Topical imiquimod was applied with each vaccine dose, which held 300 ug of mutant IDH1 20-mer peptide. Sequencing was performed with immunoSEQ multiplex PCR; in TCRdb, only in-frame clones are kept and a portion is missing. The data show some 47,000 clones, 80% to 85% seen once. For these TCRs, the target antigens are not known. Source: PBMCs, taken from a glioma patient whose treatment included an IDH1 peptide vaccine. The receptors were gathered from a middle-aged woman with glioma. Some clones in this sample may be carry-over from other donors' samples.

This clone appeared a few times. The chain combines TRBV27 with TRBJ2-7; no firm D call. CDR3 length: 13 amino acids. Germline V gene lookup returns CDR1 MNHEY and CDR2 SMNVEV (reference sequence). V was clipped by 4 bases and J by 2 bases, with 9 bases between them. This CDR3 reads CASSSGVTYEQYF. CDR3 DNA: TGTGCCAGCAGTTCCGGAGTTACCTACGAGCAGTACTTC.

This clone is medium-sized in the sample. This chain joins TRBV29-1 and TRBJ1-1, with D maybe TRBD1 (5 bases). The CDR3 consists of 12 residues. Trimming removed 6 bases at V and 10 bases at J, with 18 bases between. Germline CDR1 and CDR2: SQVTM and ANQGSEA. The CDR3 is CSVDGTDGGAFF. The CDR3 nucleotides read TGCAGCGTAGACGGGACGGACGGTGGAGCTTTCTTT.

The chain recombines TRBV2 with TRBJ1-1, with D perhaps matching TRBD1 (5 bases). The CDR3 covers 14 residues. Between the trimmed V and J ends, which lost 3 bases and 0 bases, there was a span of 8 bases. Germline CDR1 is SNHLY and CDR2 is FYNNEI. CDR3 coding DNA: TGTGCCAGCAGTGACCGGGGGGTGAACACTGAAGCTTTCTTT. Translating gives CASSDRGVNTEAFF. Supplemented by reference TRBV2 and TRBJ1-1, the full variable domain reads EPEVTQTPSHQVTQMGQEVILRCVPISNHLYFYWYRQILGQKVEFLVSFYNNEISEKSEIFDDQFSVERPDGSNFTLKIRSTKLEDSAMYFCASSDRGVNTEAFFGQGTRLTVV.

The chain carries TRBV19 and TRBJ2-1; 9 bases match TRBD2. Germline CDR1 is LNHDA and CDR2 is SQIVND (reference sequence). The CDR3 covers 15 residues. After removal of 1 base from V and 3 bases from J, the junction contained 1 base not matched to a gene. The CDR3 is CASSIGLADYNEQFF. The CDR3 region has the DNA TGTGCCAGTAGTATAGGACTAGCGGACTACAATGAGCAGTTCTTC.

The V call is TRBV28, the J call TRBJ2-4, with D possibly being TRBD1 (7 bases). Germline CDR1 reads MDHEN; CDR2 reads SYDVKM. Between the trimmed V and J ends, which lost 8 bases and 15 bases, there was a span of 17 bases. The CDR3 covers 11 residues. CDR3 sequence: CASSSGRGVYF. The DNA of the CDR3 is TGTGCCAGCTCCTCGGGCAGGGGGGTGTACTTC. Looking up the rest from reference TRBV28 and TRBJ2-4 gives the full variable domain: DVKVTQSSRYLVKRTGEKVFLECVQDMDHENMFWYRQDPGLGLRLIYFSYDVKMKEKGDIPEGYSVSREKKERFSLILESASTNQTSMYLCASSSGRGVYFGAGTRLSVL.

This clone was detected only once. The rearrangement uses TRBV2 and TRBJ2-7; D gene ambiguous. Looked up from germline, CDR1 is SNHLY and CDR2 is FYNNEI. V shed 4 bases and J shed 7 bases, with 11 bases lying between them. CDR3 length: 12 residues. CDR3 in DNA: TGTGCCAGCAGTGGGGCGGTTTGGGAGCAGTACTTC. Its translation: CASSGAVWEQYF.

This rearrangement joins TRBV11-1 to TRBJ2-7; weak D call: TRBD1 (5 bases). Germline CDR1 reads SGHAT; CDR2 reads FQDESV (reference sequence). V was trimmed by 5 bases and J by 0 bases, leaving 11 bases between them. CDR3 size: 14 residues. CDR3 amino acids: CASSAYRSSYEQYF. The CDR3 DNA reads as TGTGCCAGCAGCGCATACAGGAGCTCCTACGAGCAGTACTTC.

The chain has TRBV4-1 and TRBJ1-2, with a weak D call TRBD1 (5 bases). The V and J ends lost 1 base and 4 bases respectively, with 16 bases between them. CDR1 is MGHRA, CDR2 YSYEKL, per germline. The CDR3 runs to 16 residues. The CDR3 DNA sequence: TGCGCCAGCAGCCAAGGACCCCAGACAGCATTCTATGGCTACACCTTC. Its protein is CASSQGPQTAFYGYTF.

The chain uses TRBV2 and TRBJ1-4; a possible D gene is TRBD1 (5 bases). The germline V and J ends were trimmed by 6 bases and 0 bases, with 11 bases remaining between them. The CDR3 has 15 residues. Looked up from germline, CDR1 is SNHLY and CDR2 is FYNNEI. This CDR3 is CASSKGAATNEKLFF. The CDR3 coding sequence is TGTGCCAGCAGCAAAGGGGCTGCAACTAATGAAAAACTGTTTTTT.

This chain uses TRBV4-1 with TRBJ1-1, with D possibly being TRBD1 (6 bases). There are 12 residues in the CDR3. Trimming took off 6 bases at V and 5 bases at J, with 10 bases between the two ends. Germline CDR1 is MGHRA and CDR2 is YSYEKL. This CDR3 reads CASRDRSTEAFF. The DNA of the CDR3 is TGCGCCAGCAGAGACAGGTCGACTGAAGCTTTCTTT.

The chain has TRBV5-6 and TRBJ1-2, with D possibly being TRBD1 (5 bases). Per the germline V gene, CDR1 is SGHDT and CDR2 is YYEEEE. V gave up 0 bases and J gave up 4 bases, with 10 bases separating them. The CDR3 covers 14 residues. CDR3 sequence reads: CASSLGRGGYGYTF. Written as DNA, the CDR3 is TGTGCCAGCAGCTTGGGGAGGGGTGGCTATGGCTACACCTTC.

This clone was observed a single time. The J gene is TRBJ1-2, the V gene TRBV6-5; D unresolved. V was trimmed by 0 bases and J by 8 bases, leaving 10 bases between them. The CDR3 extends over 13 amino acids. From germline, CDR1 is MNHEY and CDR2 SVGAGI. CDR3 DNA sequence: TGTGCCAGCAGTTACTCGTCTGGGTCGGGCTACACCTTC. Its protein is CASSYSSGSGYTF.

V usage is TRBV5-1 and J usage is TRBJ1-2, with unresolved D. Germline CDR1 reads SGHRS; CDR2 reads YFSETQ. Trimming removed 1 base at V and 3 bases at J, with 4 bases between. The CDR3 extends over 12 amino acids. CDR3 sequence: CASSLTDYGYTF. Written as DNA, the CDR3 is TGCGCCAGCAGCTTGACGGACTATGGCTACACCTTC. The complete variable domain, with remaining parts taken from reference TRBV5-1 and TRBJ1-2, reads KAGVTQTPRYLIKTRGQQVTLSCSPISGHRSVSWYQQTPGQGLQFLFEYFSETQRNKGNFPGRFSGRQFSNSRSEMNVSTLELGDSALYLCASSLTDYGYTFGSGTRLTVV.

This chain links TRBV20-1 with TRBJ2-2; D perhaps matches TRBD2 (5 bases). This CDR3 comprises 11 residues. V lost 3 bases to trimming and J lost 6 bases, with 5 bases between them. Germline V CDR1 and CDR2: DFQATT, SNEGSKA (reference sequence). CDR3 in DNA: TGCAGTGCTAGGAGGGCCGGGGAGCTGTTTTTT. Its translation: CSARRAGELFF.

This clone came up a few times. The CDR3 is CASHRGRTNEKLFF. CDR3 sequence (DNA): TGTGCCAGCCATCGAGGGAGGACTAATGAAAAACTGTTTTTT. The V call is TRBV6-6, the J call TRBJ1-4; D uncertain. In germline, CDR1 is MNHNY, CDR2 SVGAGI (reference sequence). Trimming pared 8 bases from V and 2 bases from J, leaving 12 bases between. CDR3 size: 14 residues.

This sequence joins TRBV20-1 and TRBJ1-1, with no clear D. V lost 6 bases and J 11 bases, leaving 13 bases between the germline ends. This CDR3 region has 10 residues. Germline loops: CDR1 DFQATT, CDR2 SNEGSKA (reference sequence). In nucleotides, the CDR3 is TGCAGTGCACAAGACGGGTGGGCTTTCTTT. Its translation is CSAQDGWAFF.

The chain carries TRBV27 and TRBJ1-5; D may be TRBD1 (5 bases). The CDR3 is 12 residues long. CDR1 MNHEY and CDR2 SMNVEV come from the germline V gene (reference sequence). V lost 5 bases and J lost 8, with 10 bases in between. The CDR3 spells CASSTRGEPQHF. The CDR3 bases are TGTGCCAGCAGTACCCGAGGGGAGCCCCAGCATTTT.

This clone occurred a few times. Here the CDR3 reads CASSAPSGQPLHF. CDR3 DNA sequence: TGCGCCAGCAGCGCCCCGAGCGGGCAGCCCCTCCACTTT. The V gene is TRBV5-1, the J gene TRBJ1-6; D is unresolved. The V end was cut by 4 bases, the J end by 13 bases, with 15 bases between. The germline V gene has CDR1 SGHRS and CDR2 YFSETQ. The CDR3 has 13 residues.

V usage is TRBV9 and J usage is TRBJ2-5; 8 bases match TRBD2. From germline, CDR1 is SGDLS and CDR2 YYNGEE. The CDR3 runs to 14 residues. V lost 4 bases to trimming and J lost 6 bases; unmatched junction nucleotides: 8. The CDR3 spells CASSPRGGGQTQYF. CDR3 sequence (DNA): TGTGCCAGCAGCCCCCGGGGGGGAGGACAGACCCAGTACTTC. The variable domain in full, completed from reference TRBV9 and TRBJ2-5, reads DSGVTQTPKHLITATGQRVTLRCSPRSGDLSVYWYQQSLDQGLQFLIQYYNGEERAKGNILERFSAQQFPDLHSELNLSSLELGDSALYFCASSPRGGGQTQYFGPGTRLLVL.

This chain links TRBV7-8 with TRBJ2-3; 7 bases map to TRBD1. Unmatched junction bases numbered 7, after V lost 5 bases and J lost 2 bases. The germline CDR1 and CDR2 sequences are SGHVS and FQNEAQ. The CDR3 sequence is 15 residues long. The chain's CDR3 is CASSRAGTVTDTQYF. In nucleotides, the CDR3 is TGTGCCAGCAGCAGGGCCGGGACAGTCACAGATACGCAGTATTTT.

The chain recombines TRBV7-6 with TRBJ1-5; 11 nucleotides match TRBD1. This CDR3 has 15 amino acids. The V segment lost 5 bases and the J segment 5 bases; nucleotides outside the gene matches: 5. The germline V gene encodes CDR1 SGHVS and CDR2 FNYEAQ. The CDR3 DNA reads TGTGCCAGCAGCCCCGGGACAGGGGGTTATCAGCCCCAGCATTTT. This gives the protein CASSPGTGGYQPQHF. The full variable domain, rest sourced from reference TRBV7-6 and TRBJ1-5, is GAGVSQSPRYKVTKRGQDVALRCDPISGHVSLYWYRQALGQGPEFLTYFNYEAQQDKSGLPNDRFSAERPEGSISTLTIQRTEQRDSAMYRCASSPGTGGYQPQHFGDGTRLSIL.

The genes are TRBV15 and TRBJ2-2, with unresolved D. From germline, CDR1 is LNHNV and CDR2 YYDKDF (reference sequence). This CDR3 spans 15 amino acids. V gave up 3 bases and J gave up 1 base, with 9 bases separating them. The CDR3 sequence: CATSRPKQNTGELFF. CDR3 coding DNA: TGTGCCACCAGCAGGCCTAAACAGAACACCGGGGAGCTGTTTTTT.

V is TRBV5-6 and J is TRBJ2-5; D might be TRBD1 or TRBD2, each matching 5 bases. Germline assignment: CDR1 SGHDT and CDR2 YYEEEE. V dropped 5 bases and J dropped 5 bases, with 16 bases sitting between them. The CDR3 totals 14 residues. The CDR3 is CASSSPRGGETQYF. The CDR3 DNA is TGTGCCAGCAGTTCGCCAAGGGGCGGGGAGACCCAGTACTTC.

CDR3 nucleotide sequence: TGTGCCACCAGCAGAGATCGGGCTAACTATGGCTACACCTTC. It yields the protein CATSRDRANYGYTF. The chain carries TRBV15 and TRBJ1-2; no definite D call. Trimming stripped 0 bases from V and 0 bases from J, with 5 bases between. The CDR3 has 14 residues. Per germline, CDR1 LNHNV and CDR2 YYDKDF (reference sequence).

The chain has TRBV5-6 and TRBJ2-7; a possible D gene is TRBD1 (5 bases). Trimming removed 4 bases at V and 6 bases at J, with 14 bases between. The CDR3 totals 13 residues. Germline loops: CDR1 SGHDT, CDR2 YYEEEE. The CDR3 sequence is CASSLGPGIEQYF. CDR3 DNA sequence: TGTGCCAGCAGCCTGGGCCCAGGGATCGAGCAGTACTTC.

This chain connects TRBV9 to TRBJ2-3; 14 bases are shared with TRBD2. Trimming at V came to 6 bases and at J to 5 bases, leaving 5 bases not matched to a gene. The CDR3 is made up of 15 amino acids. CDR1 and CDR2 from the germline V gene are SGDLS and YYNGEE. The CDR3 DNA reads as TGTGCCAGCAACCGACTAGCGGGAGGGCAAGATACGCAGTATTTT. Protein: CASNRLAGGQDTQYF.

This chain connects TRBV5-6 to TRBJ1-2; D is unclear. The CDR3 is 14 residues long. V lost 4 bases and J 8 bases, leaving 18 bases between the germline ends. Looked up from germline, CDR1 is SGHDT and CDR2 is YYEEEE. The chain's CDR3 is CASSTRPSLGGYTF. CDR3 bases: TGTGCCAGCAGCACCCGGCCCTCCCTGGGAGGCTACACCTTC.

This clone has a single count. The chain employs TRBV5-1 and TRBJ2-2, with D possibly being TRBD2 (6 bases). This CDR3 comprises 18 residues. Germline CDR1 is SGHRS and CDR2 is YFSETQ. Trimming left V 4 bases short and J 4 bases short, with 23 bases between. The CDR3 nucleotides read TGCGCCAGCAGCCTCCTTTCCAGGGACTCCTCTCTCACCGGGGAGCTGTTTTTT. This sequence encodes CASSLLSRDSSLTGELFF.

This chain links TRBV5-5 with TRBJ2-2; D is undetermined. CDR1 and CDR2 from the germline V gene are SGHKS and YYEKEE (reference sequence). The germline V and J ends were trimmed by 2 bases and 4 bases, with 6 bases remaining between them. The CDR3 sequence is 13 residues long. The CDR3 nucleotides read TGTGCCAGCAGCTTCTTAGGCACCGGGGAGCTGTTTTTT. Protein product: CASSFLGTGELFF.

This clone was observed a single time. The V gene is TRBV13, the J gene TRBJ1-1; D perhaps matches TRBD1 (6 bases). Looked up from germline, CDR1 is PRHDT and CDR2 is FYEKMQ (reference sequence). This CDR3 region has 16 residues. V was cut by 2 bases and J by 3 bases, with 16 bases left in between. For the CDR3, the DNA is TGTGCCAGCAGCTTATACCCACCTTCAGGGGACACTGAAGCTTTCTTT. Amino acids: CASSLYPPSGDTEAFF.

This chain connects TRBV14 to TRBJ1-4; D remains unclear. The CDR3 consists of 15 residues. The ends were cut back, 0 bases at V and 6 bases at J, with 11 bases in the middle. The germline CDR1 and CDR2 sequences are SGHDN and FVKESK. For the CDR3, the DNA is TGTGCCAGCAGCCAAGAGGGCGCGGGCGATGAAAAACTGTTTTTT. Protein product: CASSQEGAGDEKLFF.

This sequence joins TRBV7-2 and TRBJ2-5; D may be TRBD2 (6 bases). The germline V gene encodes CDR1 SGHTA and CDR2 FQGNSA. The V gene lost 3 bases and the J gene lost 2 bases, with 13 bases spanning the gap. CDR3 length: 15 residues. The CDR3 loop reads CASSFLGTPQETQYF. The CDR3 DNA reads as TGTGCCAGCAGCTTTCTTGGGACTCCTCAAGAGACCCAGTACTTC.